A single sample gave rise to the 23 T cell receptor beta chains below, sequenced in a study of molecular identifiers for immune sequencing clone quantification. TCRdb independently ran MiXCR on the PCR reads; one entry per CDR3 protein. The sample consists of just under 650,000 distinct CDR3 sequences, about 20% of them appearing once. Source material: naive CD8+ T cells from blood, with Jurkat cell RNA spiked in. Subset reported: FACS-sorted CD8+CD4-CCR7+CD45RA+ naive T cells. Receptor source: a human donor in good health. Some libraries in this study had Jurkat cell RNA spiked in.

This clonotype was picked up a small number of times. The chain carries TRBV28 and TRBJ2-1; D gene uncertain. Germline V gene data show CDR1 as MDHEN and CDR2 as SYDVKM. The CDR3 runs 13 residues. Trimming took off 1 base at V and 4 bases at J, with 5 bases between the two ends. The CDR3 bases are TGTGCCAGCAGTTTATCGATTTACAATGAGCAGTTCTTC. Its translation is CASSLSIYNEQFF. The full variable domain, rest sourced from reference TRBV28 and TRBJ2-1, is DVKVTQSSRYLVKRTGEKVFLECVQDMDHENMFWYRQDPGLGLRLIYFSYDVKMKEKGDIPEGYSVSREKKERFSLILESASTNQTSMYLCASSLSIYNEQFFGPGTRLTVL.

This clonotype was found many times. The CDR3 sequence is CASSLWIGQISGNTIYF. The CDR3 region has the DNA TGTGCCAGCAGCTTATGGATCGGTCAGATCTCTGGAAACACCATATATTTT. This rearrangement joins TRBV7-8 to TRBJ1-3; D is uncertain. Germline V gene lookup returns CDR1 SGHVS and CDR2 FQNEAQ. This CDR3 has 17 amino acids. Trimming pared 2 bases from V and 0 bases from J, leaving 14 bases between.

This clonotype occurred many times. The rearrangement links TRBV9 to TRBJ1-5; a possible D gene is TRBD1 (5 bases). The CDR3 length is 13 residues. The V and J ends lost 3 bases and 5 bases respectively, with 9 bases between them. Germline-derived CDR1 and CDR2 are SGDLS and YYNGEE. The CDR3 DNA is TGTGCCAGCAGCGGGGGCGATCATCAGCCCCAGCATTTT. This sequence encodes CASSGGDHQPQHF.

This clonotype was counted ten times or more. This chain connects TRBV29-1 to TRBJ2-3; the D gene is possibly TRBD2 (5 bases). The CDR3 consists of 13 residues. Germline V gene lookup returns CDR1 SQVTM and CDR2 ANQGSEA. Trimming removed 4 bases at V and 5 bases at J, with 13 bases between. The CDR3 loop reads CSVAPGVGDTQYF. The CDR3 bases are TGCAGCGTTGCACCCGGGGTGGGAGATACGCAGTATTTT.

On this clonotype: A junction boundary mismatches the germline segment, possibly from a read error. The genes are TRBV2 and TRBJ2-1; 10 bases align to TRBD2. The CDR3 runs to 14 residues. From germline, CDR1 is SNHLY and CDR2 FYNNEI. This CDR3 reads CASSGLAGGGEQSF. Written as DNA, the CDR3 is TGTGCCAGCAGTGGGTTAGCGGGGGGCGGTGAGCAGTCCTTC.

This clonotype was observed many times. The V and J genes are TRBV19 and TRBJ2-7; possibly TRBD1 for D (6 bases). V dropped 10 bases and J dropped 0 bases, with 16 bases sitting between them. The CDR3 totals 14 residues. CDR1 and CDR2 (germline): LNHDA, SQIVND (reference sequence). As DNA, the CDR3 is TGTGCCACTAGACCCTGGACAGCCTCCTACGAGCAGTACTTC. Translated, it gives CATRPWTASYEQYF.

On this clonotype: Relative to the germline gene, one junction end is altered; a read error may explain this. The genes are TRBV20-1 and TRBJ1-2; 9 bases agree with TRBD1. Germline assignment: CDR1 DFQATT and CDR2 SNEGSKA (reference sequence). The CDR3 is 15 amino acids. The CDR3 spells CSARSKQGADYGCTF. DNA for the CDR3: TGCAGTGCTAGATCTAAACAGGGGGCAGACTATGGCTGCACCTTC.

This clonotype was observed many times. CDR3 in DNA: TGTGCCAGCAGCTCAAACCAAGAGACCCAGTACTTC. It yields the protein CASSSNQETQYF. V usage is TRBV9 and J usage is TRBJ2-5, with D unclear. The CDR3 is 12 amino acids. Trimming removed 4 bases at V and 0 bases at J, with 4 bases between. Per the germline V gene, CDR1 is SGDLS and CDR2 is YYNGEE.

Turning to this clonotype: Since a much larger clone is just one base distant, this may be a read error. CDR3 nucleotide sequence: TGTGCCAGCAGCCCTAGGTCGGCTCGAAGCTCCTACGAGCAGTACTTC. It specifies CASSPRSARSSYEQYF. V gene TRBV7-9 combines with J gene TRBJ2-7; D gene unclear. The CDR3 has 16 residues. Between the trimmed V and J ends, which lost 5 bases and 0 bases, there was a span of 17 bases. Germline loops: CDR1 SEHNR, CDR2 FQNEAQ (reference sequence).

This clonotype was detected a few times. This chain joins TRBV9 and TRBJ2-2; unclear D gene. V shed 0 bases and J shed 6 bases, with 6 bases lying between them. The CDR3 is 13 amino acids. CDR1 is SGDLS, CDR2 YYNGEE, per germline. In DNA, the CDR3 is TGTGCCAGCAGCGTAGCTGGGCCCGGGGAGCTGTTTTTT. It codes for CASSVAGPGELFF.

A word on this clonotype: A clone one base away is much larger, so this may be a read error. The CDR3: CASSQDRGLTNEKLLF. The CDR3 DNA sequence: TGCGCCAGCAGCCAAGATCGCGGGTTAACTAATGAAAAACTGCTTTTT. The V and J genes are TRBV4-3 and TRBJ1-4; D uncertain. Per germline, CDR1 LGHNA and CDR2 YSLEER. CDR3 length equals 16 residues.

In the case of this clonotype: A read error may explain this, as a much larger clone is one base away. The rearrangement links TRBV9 to TRBJ2-7, with a possible D match to TRBD1 (7 bases). The CDR3 is 15 residues long. Looked up from germline, CDR1 is SGDLS and CDR2 is YYNGEE. The V gene lost 3 bases and the J gene lost 5 bases, with 18 bases spanning the gap. CDR3 sequence reads: CASSGHDREVNEQYF. The CDR3 coding sequence is TGTGCCAGCAGCGGGCACGACAGGGAGGTCAACGAGCAGTACTTC.

This clonotype was seen repeatedly, ten times or more. This chain joins TRBV27 and TRBJ2-3, with D perhaps TRBD1 (6 bases). The germline V and J ends were trimmed by 8 bases and 1 base, with 13 bases remaining between them. This CDR3 is built from 14 residues. Looked up from germline, CDR1 is MNHEY and CDR2 is SMNVEV (reference sequence). This chain's CDR3 is CASQGGFRTDTQYF. The CDR3 region has the DNA TGTGCCAGCCAAGGGGGTTTTCGCACAGATACGCAGTATTTT.

The sample holds many counts of this clonotype. The genes are TRBV15 and TRBJ2-5; the D call may be TRBD1 or TRBD2 (5 bases each). Germline loops: CDR1 LNHNV, CDR2 YYDKDF (reference sequence). V dropped 6 bases and J dropped 2 bases, with 22 bases sitting between them. The CDR3 has 17 amino acids. The CDR3 reads CATSASSGGYNQETQYF. Here the CDR3 DNA reads TGTGCCACCAGTGCCTCGAGTGGGGGATACAATCAAGAGACCCAGTACTTC. Variable domain in full (rest from reference TRBV15 and TRBJ2-5): DAMVIQNPRYQVTQFGKPVTLSCSQTLNHNVMYWYQQKSSQAPKLLFHYYDKDFNNEADTPDNFQSRRPNTSFCFLDIRSPGLGDTAMYLCATSASSGGYNQETQYFGPGTRLLVL.

The sample holds many counts of this clonotype. The chain couples TRBV12-3 or TRBV12-4 to TRBJ1-1; D is possibly TRBD1 (6 bases). CDR3 size: 13 residues. Trimming removed 8 bases at V and 3 bases at J, with 13 bases between. The CDR3 sequence: CASVWGRHTEAFF. The CDR3 bases are TGTGCCAGCGTCTGGGGGCGGCACACTGAAGCTTTCTTT.

The table lists this clonotype with many counts. CDR3 bases: TGTGCCAGCAGCCCTAGCGGGAGACTCACAGATACGCAGTATTTT. Encoded protein: CASSPSGRLTDTQYF. V and J are TRBV7-9 and TRBJ2-3; TRBD2 matches 10 bases. V shed 5 bases and J 2 bases; nucleotides not matched to a gene: 4. The length of the CDR3 is 15 residues. Germline V lookup: CDR1 SEHNR, CDR2 FQNEAQ (reference sequence).

A note on this clonotype: A much larger clone differs by one base, so this may be a read error. The gene calls are TRBV7-6 and TRBJ2-5; either TRBD1 or TRBD2 may supply D (5 bases each). CDR3 length: 13 residues. In germline, CDR1 is SGHVS, CDR2 FNYEAQ. The CDR3 DNA reads TGTGCCAGCAGCTCCTCCCGAGGGGAGATCCAGTACTTC. Encoded protein: CASSSSRGEIQYF.

This clonotype was picked up many times. The CDR3 coding sequence is TGCGCCAGCAGCCAAGATCCGCAGGTTCCCGTGGACGAGCAGTACTTC. Amino acid sequence: CASSQDPQVPVDEQYF. The chain links TRBV4-3 to TRBJ2-7; unclear D gene. The CDR3 is 16 residues long. The V and J ends lost 0 bases and 5 bases respectively, with 17 bases between them. Germline loops: CDR1 LGHNA, CDR2 YSLEER.

This clonotype turned up a few times. The genes are TRBV9 and TRBJ1-2; TRBD1 is a possible D gene (6 bases). Germline V gene lookup returns CDR1 SGDLS and CDR2 YYNGEE. The CDR3 runs to 13 residues. Trimming shortened V by 5 bases and J by 6 bases, and 14 bases separated the two germline ends. In DNA, the CDR3 is TGTGCCAGCAGTAAGTGGGGGCAGGATGGCTACACCTTC. It encodes CASSKWGQDGYTF.

This clonotype was detected ten times or more. V usage is TRBV4-3 and J usage is TRBJ2-6; D is undetermined. V gave up 0 bases and J gave up 0 bases, with 6 bases separating them. The CDR3 covers 16 residues. Germline CDR1 reads LGHNA; CDR2 reads YSLEER. This chain's CDR3 is CASSQDRSSGANVLTF. CDR3 in DNA: TGCGCCAGCAGCCAAGACCGGTCCTCTGGGGCCAACGTCCTGACTTTC.

This clonotype turned up a few times. The CDR3 loop is CASAPGNTEAFF. In DNA, the CDR3 is TGTGCCAGCGCCCCCGGCAACACTGAAGCTTTCTTT. The chain couples TRBV6-1 to TRBJ1-1; D not resolved. Germline V gene lookup returns CDR1 MNHNS and CDR2 SASEGT. V lost 8 bases, J lost 2 bases, and 9 bases lay in between. This CDR3 spans 12 amino acids.

This clonotype was detected many times. The V and J genes are TRBV7-9 and TRBJ2-3, with D perhaps TRBD1 (6 bases). CDR1 and CDR2 (germline): SEHNR, FQNEAQ (reference sequence). CDR3 length equals 16 residues. The germline V and J ends were trimmed by 4 bases and 9 bases, with 23 bases remaining between them. The CDR3 nucleotides are TGTGCCAGCAGCTCCCTTTCAGCGACGGACAGTCAAACGCAGTATTTT. Amino acids: CASSSLSATDSQTQYF.

V and J are TRBV19 and TRBJ2-3; no firm D call. The CDR3 is 14 amino acids. The germline gives CDR1 LNHDA, CDR2 SQIVND (reference sequence). V gave up 3 bases and J gave up 4 bases, with 11 bases separating them. CDR3 DNA sequence: TGTGCCAGTAGTATGGTAGGGAAAGCAGATACGCAGTATTTT. Encoded protein: CASSMVGKADTQYF. Full variable domain (remainder filled in from reference TRBV19 and TRBJ2-3): DGGITQSPKYLFRKEGQNVTLSCEQNLNHDAMYWYRQDPGQGLRLIYYSQIVNDFQKGDIAEGYSVSREKKESFPLTVTSAQKNPTAFYLCASSMVGKADTQYFGPGTRLTVL.